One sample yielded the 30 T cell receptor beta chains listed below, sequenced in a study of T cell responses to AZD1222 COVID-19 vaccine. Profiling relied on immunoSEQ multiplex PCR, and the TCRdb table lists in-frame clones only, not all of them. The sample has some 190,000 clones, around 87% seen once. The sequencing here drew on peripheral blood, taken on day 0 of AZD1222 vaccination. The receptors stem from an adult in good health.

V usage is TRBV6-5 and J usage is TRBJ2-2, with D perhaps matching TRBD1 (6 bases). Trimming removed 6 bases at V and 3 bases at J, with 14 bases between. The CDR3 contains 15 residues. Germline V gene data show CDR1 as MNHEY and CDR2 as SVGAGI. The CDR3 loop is CASRTTGRYTGELFF. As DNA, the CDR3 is TGTGCCAGCAGGACGACAGGCCGCTACACCGGGGAGCTGTTTTTT.

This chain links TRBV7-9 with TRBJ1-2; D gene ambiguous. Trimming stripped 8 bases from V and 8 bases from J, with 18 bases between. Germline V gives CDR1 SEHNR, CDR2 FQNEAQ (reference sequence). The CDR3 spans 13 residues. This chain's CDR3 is CASDGSAARGYTF. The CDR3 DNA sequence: TGTGCCAGCGACGGCTCAGCAGCCAGGGGCTACACCTTC.

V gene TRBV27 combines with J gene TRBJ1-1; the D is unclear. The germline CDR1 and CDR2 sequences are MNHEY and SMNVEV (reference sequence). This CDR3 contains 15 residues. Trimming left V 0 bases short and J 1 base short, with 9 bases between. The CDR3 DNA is TGTGCCAGCAGTTTATCGAACCCAGGGAACACTGAAGCTTTCTTT. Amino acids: CASSLSNPGNTEAFF.

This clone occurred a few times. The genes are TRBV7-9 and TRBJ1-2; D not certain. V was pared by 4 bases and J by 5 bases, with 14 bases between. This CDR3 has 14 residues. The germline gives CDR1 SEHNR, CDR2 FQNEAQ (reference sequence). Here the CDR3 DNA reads TGTGCCAGCAGCTCGCCCGGGCTATGGTATGGCTACACCTTC. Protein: CASSSPGLWYGYTF.

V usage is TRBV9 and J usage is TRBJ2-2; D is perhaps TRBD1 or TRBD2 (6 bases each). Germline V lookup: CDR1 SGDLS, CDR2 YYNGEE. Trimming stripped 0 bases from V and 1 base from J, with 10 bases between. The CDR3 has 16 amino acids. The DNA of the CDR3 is TGTGCCAGCAGCGTAGGGGGGGCGCTGAACACCGGGGAGCTGTTTTTT. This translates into CASSVGGALNTGELFF.

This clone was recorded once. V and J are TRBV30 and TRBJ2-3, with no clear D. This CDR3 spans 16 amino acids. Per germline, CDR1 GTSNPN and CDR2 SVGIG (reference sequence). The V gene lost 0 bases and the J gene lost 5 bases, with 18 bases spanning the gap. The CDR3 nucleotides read TGTGCCTGGAGTGTACCGGCAGCCACAGCTTTAGATACGCAGTATTTT. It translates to CAWSVPAATALDTQYF.

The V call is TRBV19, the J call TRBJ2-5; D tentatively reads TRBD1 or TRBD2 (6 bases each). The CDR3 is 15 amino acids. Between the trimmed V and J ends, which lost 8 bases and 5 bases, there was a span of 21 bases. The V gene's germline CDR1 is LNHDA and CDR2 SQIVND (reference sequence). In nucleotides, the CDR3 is TGTGCCAGTGGTAACGGGGGCGCAAGTCGGGAGACCCAGTACTTC. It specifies CASGNGGASRETQYF.

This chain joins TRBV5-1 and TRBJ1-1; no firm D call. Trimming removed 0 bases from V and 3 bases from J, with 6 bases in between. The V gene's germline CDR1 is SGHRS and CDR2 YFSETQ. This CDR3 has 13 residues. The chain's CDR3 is CASSLGSDTEAFF. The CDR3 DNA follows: TGCGCCAGCAGCTTGGGTAGTGACACTGAAGCTTTCTTT.

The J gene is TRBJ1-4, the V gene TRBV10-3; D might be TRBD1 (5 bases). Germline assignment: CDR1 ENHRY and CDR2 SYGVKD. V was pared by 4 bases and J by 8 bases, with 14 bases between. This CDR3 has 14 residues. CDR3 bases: TGTGCCATCAGTGGAGCAACGGCAGGGGAAAAACTGTTTTTT. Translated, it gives CAISGATAGEKLFF.

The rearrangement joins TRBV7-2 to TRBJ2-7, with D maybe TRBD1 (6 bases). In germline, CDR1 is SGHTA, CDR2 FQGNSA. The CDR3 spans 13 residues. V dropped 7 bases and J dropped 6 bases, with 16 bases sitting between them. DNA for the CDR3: TGTGCCAGCAACCGGGACAATACTGGCGAGCAGTACTTC. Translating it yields CASNRDNTGEQYF. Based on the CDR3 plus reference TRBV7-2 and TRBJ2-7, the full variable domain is GAGVSQSPSNKVTEKGKDVELRCDPISGHTALYWYRQSLGQGLEFLIYFQGNSAPDKSGLPSDRFSAERTGGSVSTLTIQRTQQEDSAVYLCASNRDNTGEQYFGPGTRLTVT.

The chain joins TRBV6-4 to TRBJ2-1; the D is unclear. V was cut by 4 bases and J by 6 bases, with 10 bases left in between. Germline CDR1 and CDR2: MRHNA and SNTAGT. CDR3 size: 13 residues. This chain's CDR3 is CASSGVWGNEQFF. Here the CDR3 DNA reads TGTGCCAGCAGTGGTGTCTGGGGCAATGAGCAGTTCTTC.

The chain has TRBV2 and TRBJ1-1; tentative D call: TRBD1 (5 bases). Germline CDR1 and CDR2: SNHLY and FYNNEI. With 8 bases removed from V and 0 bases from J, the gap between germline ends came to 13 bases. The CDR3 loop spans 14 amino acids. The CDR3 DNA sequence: TGTGCCAGCGTTCAGGGTTCCATGAACACTGAAGCTTTCTTT. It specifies CASVQGSMNTEAFF.

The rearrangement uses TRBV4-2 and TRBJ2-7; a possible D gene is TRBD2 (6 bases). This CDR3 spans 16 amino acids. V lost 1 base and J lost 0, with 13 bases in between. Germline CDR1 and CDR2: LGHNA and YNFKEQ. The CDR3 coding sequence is TGTGCCAGCAGCCAAGGGGCCGGGGGTAGCTCCTACGAGCAGTACTTC. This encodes CASSQGAGGSSYEQYF.

CDR3 nucleotide sequence: TGCGCCAGCAGCCAAGTCCAATTGATGACAGAGTATGAAGCTTTCTTT. It codes for CASSQVQLMTEYEAFF. V usage is TRBV4-1 and J usage is TRBJ1-1, with D perhaps TRBD1 (5 bases). The ends were cut back, 1 base at V and 7 bases at J, with 19 bases in the middle. The CDR3 has 16 amino acids. Germline V gene lookup returns CDR1 MGHRA and CDR2 YSYEKL.

CDR3 in amino acids: CASSMRGIHEQYV. The DNA for the CDR3 is TGTGCCAGCAGCATGAGAGGGATCCACGAGCAGTACGTC. V is TRBV5-6 and J is TRBJ2-7, with D maybe TRBD2 (5 bases). CDR3 size: 13 residues. V lost 4 bases, J lost 5 bases, and 13 bases lay in between. Germline V lookup: CDR1 SGHDT, CDR2 YYEEEE.

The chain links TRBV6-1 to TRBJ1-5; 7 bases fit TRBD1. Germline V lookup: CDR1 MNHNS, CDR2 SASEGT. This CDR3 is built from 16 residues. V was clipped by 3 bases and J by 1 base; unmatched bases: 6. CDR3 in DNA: TGTGCCAGCAGTGAGAGGACAGGATTAAGCAATCAGCCCCAGCATTTT. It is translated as CASSERTGLSNQPQHF.

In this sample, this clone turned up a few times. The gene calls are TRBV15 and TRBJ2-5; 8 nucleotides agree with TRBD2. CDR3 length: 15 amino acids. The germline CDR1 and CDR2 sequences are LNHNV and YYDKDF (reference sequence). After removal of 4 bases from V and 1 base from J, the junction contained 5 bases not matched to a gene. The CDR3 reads CATSTGLDSQETQYF. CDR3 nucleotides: TGTGCCACCAGCACGGGACTAGATAGCCAAGAGACCCAGTACTTC.

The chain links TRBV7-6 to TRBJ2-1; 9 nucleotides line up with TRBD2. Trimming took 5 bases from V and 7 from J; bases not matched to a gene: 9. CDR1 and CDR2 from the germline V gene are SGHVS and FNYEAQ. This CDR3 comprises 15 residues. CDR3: CASSRRGGRWNEQFF. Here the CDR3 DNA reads TGTGCCAGCAGCAGGCGGGGGGGCAGATGGAATGAGCAGTTCTTC.

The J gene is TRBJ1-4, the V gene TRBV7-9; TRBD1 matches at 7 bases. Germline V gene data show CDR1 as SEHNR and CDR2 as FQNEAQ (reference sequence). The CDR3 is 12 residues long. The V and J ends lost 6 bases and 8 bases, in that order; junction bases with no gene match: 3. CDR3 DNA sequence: TGTGCCAGCAGATGGACAGGCGAAAAACTGTTTTTT. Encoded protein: CASRWTGEKLFF. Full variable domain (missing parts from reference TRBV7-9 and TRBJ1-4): DTGVSQNPRHKITKRGQNVTFRCDPISEHNRLYWYRQTLGQGPEFLTYFQNEAQLEKSRLLSDRFSAERPKGSFSTLEIQRTEQGDSAMYLCASRWTGEKLFFGSGTQLSVL.

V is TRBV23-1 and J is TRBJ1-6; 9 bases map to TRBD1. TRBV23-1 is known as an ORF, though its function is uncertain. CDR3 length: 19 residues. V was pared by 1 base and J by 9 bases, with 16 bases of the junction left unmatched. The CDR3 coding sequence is TGCGCCAGCAGTCAATTTCAATGGGGGACAGGGAAGGCTGGTTCACCCCTCCACTTT. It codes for CASSQFQWGTGKAGSPLHF.

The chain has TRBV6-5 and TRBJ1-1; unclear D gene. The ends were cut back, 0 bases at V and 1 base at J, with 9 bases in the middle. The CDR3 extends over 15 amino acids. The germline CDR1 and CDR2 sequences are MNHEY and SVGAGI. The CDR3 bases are TGTGCCAGCAGTTACTCGATAAACTCGAACACTGAAGCTTTCTTT. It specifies CASSYSINSNTEAFF.

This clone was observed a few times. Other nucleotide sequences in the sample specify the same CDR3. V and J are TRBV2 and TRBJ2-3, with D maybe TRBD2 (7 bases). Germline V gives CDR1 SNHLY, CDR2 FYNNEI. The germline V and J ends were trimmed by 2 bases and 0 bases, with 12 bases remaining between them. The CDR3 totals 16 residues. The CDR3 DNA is TGTGCCAGCAGTGAAAGGGGGGGCGGGAGCACAGATACGCAGTATTTT. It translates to CASSERGGGSTDTQYF.

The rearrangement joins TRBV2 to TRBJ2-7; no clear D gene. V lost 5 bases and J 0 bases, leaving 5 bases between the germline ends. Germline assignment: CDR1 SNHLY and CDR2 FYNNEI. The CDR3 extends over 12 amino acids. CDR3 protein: CASSQNSYEQYV. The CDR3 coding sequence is TGTGCCAGCAGTCAAAACTCCTACGAGCAGTACGTC.

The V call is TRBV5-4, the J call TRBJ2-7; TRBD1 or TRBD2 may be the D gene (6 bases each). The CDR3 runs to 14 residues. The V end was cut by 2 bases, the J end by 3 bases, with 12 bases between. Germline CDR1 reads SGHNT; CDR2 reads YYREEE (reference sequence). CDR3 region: CASSFPGAGYEQYV. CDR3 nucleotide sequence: TGTGCCAGCAGCTTTCCGGGGGCCGGCTACGAGCAGTACGTC.

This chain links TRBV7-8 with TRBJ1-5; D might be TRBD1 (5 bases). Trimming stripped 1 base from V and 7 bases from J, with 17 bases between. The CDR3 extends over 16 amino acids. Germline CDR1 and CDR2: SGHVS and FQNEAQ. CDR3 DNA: TGTGCCAGCAGCTTAGAGGCGACAGCTCCTTCCCAGCCCCAGCATTTT. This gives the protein CASSLEATAPSQPQHF.

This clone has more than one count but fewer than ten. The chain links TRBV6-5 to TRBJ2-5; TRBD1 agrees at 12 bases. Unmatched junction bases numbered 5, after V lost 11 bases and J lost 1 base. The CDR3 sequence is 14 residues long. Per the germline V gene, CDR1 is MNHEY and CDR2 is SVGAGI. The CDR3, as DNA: TGTGCCGTTGGGACAGGGGGCCTCCAAGAGACCCAGTACTTC. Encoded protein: CAVGTGGLQETQYF.

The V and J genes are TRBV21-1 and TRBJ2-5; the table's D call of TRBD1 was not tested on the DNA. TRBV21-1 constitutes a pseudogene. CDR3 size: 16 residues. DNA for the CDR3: TGTGCCAGCAGCAAAGGGCGGCAGGGGTGCCAAGAGACCCAGTACTTC. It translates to CASSKGRQGCQETQYF.

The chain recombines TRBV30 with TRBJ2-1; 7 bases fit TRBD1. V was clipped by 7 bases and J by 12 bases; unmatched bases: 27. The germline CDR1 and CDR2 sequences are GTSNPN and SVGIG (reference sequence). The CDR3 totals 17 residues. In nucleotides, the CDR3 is TGTGCCTCTGGGGGACAGTCCCCCGTTATGGGTACAATGAGGCAGTTCTTC. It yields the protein CASGGQSPVMGTMRQFF.

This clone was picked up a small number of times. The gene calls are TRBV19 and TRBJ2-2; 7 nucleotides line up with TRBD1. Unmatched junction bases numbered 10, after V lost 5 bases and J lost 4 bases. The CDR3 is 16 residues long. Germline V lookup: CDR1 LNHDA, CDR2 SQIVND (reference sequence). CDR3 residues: CASSPKKGQSTGELFF. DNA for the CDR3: TGTGCCAGTAGTCCCAAGAAGGGACAGAGCACCGGGGAGCTGTTTTTT.

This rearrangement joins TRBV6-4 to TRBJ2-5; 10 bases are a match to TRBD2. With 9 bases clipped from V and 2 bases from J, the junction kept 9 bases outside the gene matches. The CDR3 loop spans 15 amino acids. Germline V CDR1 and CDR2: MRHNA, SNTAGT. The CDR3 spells CASAPSGGSQETQYF. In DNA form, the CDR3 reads TGTGCCAGTGCGCCTAGCGGGGGATCACAAGAGACCCAGTACTTC.